The source of this TCR beta chain is a study of blood T cell repertoires in COVID-19. Unmatched junction bases numbered 4, after V lost 3 bases and J lost 0 bases. The germline CDR1 and CDR2 sequences are SEHNR and FQNEAQ (reference sequence). This CDR3 has 15 residues. Measured with immunoSEQ multiplex PCR; TCRdb has only the in-frame clones, and not every one. The profile shows 200,000 to 300,000 clones, approximately 80% of them singletons. Material: peripheral blood. This sequence joins TRBV7-9 and TRBJ1-1; TRBD1 matches at 7 bases. This TCR came from a man older than 75 with acute or convalescent COVID-19. The CDR3 bases are TGTGCCAGCAGCTTCCCCAGGGGGGTGAACACTGAAGCTTTCTTT. Translated, it gives CASSFPRGVNTEAFF.